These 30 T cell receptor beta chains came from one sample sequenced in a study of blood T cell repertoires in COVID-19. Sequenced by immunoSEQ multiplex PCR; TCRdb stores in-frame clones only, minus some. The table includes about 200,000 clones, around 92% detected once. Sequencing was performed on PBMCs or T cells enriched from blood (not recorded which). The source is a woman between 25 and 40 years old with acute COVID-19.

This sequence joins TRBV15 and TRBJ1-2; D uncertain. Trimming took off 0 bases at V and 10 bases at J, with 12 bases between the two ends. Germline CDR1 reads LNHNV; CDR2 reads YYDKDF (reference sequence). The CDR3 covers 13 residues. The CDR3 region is CATSRDRVGAYTF. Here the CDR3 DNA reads TGTGCCACCAGCAGAGATCGGGTTGGCGCCTACACCTTC.

For the CDR3, the DNA is TGTGCCAGCAGTTTAGCCGGGGCTGAAGCTTTCTTT. Translated: CASSLAGAEAFF. The chain joins TRBV27 to TRBJ1-1; D ambiguous. Germline CDR1 MNHEY, CDR2 SMNVEV (reference sequence). Trimming shortened V by 2 bases and J by 6 bases, and 7 bases separated the two germline ends. This CDR3 contains 12 residues.

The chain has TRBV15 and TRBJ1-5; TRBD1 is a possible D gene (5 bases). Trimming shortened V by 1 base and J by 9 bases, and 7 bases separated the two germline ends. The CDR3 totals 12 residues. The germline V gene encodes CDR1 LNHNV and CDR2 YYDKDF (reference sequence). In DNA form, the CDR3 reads TGTGCCACCAGCAGAGGACAGACGCCCCAGCATTTT. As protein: CATSRGQTPQHF.

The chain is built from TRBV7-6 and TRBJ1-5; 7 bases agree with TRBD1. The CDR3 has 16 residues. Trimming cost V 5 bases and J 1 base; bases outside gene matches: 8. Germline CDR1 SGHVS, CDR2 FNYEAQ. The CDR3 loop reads CASSAGTAPSNQPQHF. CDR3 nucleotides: TGTGCCAGCAGCGCCGGGACAGCCCCAAGCAATCAGCCCCAGCATTTT. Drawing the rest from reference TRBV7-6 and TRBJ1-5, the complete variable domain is GAGVSQSPRYKVTKRGQDVALRCDPISGHVSLYWYRQALGQGPEFLTYFNYEAQQDKSGLPNDRFSAERPEGSISTLTIQRTEQRDSAMYRCASSAGTAPSNQPQHFGDGTRLSIL.

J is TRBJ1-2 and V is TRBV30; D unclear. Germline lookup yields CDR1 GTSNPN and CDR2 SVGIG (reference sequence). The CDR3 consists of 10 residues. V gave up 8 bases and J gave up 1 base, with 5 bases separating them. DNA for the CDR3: TGTGCCCACTTTAACTATGGCTACACCTTC. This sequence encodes CAHFNYGYTF.

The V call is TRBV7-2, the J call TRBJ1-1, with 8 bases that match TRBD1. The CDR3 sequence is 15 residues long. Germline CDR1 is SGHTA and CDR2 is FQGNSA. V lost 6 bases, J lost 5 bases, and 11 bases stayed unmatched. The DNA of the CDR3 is TGTGCCAGCAGACTATTCTTACAGGGGGAAACTGAAGCTTTCTTT. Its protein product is CASRLFLQGETEAFF.

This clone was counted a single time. CDR3 region: CASSQVGQGARDTEAFF. In DNA form, the CDR3 reads TGCGCCAGCAGCCAAGTTGGGCAGGGGGCGCGGGATACTGAAGCTTTCTTT. V gene TRBV4-1 combines with J gene TRBJ1-1; 8 nucleotides agree with TRBD1. CDR1 and CDR2 (germline): MGHRA, YSYEKL. This CDR3 has 17 amino acids. Trimming took 1 base from V and 5 from J; bases not matched to a gene: 12.

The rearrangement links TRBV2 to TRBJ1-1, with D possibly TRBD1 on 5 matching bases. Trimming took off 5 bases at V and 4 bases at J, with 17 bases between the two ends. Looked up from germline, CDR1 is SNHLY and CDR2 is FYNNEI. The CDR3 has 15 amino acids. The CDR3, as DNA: TGTGCCAGCAGTACTTTTCAGGGTCTCGGCACTGAAGCTTTCTTT. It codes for CASSTFQGLGTEAFF.

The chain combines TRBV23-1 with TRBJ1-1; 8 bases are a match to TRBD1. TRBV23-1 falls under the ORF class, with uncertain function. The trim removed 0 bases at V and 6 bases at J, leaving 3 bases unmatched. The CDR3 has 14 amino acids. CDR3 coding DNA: TGCGCCAGCAGTCAATCGAGACAGGGGCCTGAAGCTTTCTTT. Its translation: CASSQSRQGPEAFF.

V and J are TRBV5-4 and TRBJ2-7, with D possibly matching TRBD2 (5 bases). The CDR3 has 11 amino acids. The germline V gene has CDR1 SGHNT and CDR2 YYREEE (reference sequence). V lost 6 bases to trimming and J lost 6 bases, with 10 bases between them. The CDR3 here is CASNRGSEQYF. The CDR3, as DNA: TGTGCCAGCAACCGGGGAAGCGAGCAGTACTTC.

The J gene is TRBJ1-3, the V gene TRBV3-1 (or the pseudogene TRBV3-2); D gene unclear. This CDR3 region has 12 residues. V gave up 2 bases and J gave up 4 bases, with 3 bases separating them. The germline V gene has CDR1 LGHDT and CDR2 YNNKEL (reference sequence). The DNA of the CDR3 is TGTGCCAGCAGCCAACCAGGAAACACCATATATTTT. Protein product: CASSQPGNTIYF.

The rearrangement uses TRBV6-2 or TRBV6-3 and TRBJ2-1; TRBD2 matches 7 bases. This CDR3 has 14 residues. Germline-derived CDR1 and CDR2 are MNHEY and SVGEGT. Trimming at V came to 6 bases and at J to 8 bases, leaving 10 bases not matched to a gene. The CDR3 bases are TGTGCCAGCAGCCAAGGACTAGGAAGGGATGAGCAGTTCTTC. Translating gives CASSQGLGRDEQFF.

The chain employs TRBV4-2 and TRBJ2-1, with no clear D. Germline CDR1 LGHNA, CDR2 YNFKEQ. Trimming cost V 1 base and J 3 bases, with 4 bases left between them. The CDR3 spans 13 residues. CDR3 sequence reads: CASSQGSYNEQFF. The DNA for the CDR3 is TGTGCCAGCAGCCAAGGGAGCTACAATGAGCAGTTCTTC.

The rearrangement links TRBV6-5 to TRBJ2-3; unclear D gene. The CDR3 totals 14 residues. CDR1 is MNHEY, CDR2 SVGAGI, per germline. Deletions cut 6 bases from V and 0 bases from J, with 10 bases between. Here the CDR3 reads CASSADQSTDTQYF. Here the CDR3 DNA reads TGTGCCAGCAGCGCCGATCAGAGCACAGATACGCAGTATTTT.

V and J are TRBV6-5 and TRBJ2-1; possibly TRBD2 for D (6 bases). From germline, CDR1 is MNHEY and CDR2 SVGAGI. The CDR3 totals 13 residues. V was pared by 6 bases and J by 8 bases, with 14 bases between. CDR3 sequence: CASRVLARYEQFF. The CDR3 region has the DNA TGTGCCAGCAGGGTGCTAGCGCGATATGAGCAGTTCTTC.

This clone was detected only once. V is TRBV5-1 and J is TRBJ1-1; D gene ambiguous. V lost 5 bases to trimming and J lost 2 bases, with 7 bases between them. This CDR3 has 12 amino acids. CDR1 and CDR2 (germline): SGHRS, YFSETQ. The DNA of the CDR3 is TGCGCCAGCAGACTCCGAAACACTGAAGCTTTCTTT. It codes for CASRLRNTEAFF.

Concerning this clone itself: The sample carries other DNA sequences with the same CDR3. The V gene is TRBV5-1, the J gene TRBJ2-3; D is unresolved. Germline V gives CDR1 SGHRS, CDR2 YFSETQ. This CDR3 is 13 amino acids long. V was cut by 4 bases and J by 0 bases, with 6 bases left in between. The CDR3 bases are TGCGCCAGCAGCCTCACTAGCACAGATACGCAGTATTTT. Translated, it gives CASSLTSTDTQYF.

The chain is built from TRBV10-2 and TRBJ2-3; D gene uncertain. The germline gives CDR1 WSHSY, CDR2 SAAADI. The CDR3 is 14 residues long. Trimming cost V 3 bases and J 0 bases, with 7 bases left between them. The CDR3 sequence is CASSDRRSTDTQYF. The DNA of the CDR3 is TGCGCCAGCAGTGACAGGCGAAGCACAGATACGCAGTATTTT.

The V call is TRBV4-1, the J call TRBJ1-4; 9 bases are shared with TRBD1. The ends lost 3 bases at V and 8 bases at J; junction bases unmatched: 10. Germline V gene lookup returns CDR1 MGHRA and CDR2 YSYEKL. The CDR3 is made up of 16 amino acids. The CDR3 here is CASSQAPGQGWEKLFF. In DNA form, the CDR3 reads TGCGCCAGCAGCCAGGCGCCGGGACAGGGCTGGGAAAAACTGTTTTTT.

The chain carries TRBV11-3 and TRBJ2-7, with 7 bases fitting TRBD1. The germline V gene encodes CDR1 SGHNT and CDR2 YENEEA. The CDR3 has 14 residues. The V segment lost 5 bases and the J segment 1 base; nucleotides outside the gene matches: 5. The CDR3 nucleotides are TGTGCCAGCAGCAAAAACAGGGGTTCCTACGAGCAGTACTTC. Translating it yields CASSKNRGSYEQYF.

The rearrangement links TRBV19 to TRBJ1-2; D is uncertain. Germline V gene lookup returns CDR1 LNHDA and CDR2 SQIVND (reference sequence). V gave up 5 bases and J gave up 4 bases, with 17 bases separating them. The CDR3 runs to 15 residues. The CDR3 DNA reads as TGTGCCAGTAGTCTGACGGCCGGACGGGGCTATGGCTACACCTTC. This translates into CASSLTAGRGYGYTF.

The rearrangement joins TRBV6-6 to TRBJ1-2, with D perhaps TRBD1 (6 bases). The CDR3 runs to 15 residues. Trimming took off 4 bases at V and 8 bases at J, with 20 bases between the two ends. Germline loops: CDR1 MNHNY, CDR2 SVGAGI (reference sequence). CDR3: CASSFGLDSLGGYTF. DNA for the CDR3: TGTGCCAGCAGTTTCGGATTGGACAGCCTAGGGGGCTACACCTTC.

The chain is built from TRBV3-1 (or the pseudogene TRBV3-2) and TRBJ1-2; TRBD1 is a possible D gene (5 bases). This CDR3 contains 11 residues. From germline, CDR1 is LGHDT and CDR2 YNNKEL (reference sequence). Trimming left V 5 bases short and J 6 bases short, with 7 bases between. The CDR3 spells CASSGADGYTF. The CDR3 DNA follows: TGTGCCAGCAGCGGGGCTGATGGCTACACCTTC.

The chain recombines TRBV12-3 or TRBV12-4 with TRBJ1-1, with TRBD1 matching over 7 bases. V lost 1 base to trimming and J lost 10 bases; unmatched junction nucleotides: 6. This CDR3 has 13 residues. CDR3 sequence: CASSLVGGSGAFF. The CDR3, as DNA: TGTGCCAGCAGTTTAGTAGGGGGCTCGGGAGCTTTCTTT.

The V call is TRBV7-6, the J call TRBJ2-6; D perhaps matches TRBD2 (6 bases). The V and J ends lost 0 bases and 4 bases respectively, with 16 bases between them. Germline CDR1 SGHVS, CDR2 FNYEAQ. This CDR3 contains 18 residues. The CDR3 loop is CASSLARDGSGGANVLTF. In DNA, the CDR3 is TGTGCCAGCAGCTTAGCGCGGGACGGATCGGGGGGGGCCAACGTCCTGACTTTC.

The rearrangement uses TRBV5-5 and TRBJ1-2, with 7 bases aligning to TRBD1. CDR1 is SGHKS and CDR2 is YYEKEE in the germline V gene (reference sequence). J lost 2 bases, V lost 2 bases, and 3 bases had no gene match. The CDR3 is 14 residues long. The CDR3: CASSLKGGNYGYTF. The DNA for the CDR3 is TGTGCCAGCAGCTTAAAAGGGGGCAACTATGGCTACACCTTC.

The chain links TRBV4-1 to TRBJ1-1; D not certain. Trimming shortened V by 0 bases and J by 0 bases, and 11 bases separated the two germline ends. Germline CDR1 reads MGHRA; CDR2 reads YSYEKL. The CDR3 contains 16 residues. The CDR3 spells CASSQDGRIMNTEAFF. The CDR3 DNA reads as TGCGCCAGCAGCCAAGATGGGAGGATTATGAACACTGAAGCTTTCTTT.

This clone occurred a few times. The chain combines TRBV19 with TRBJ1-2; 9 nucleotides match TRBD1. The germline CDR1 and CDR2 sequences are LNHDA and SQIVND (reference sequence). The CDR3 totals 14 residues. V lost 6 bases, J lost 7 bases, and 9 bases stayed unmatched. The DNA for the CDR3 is TGTGCCAGTAGAAGGGCACAGGGGGCTGGTGGCTACACCTTC. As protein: CASRRAQGAGGYTF.

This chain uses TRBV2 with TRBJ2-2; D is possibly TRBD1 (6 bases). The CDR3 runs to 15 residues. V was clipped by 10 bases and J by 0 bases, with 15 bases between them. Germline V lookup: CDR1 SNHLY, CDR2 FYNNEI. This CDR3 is CATTGDRTNTGELFF. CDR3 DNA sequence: TGTGCCACCACCGGCGACAGGACGAACACCGGGGAGCTGTTTTTT.

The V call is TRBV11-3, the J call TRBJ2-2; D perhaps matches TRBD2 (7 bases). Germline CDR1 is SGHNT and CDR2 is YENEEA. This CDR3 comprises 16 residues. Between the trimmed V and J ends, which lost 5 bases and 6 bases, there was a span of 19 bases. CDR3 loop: CASSRGGAIGAGELFF. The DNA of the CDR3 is TGTGCCAGCAGCCGAGGGGGGGCGATAGGTGCCGGGGAGCTGTTTTTT.